The rows below give T cell receptor beta chains drawn from one sample of a study of T cells in Graves' hyperthyroidism and ophthalmopathy. Via MiXCR, TCRdb re-called the multiplex PCR reads, giving one row per CDR3 protein. The sample lists 300,000 to 450,000 distinct CDR3 sequences, approximately 13% occurring once. The specimen sequenced was blood. All receptors derive from a woman under 30 with Graves' hyperthyroidism. The CDR3 runs from the conserved cysteine through the conserved F or W. A D gene is named only where the DNA matches it firmly. A clone size is listed for some rows: how often the clone was seen (once, few, many), or a class if it is expanded.

V gene	J gene	D gene	clone size	CDR3 DNA	CDR3 protein
TRBV15	TRBJ1-1	NA	many	TGTGCCACCAGCAGAGACTTGGCGGGGATCGGTGAAGCTTTCTTT	CATSRDLAGIGEAFF
TRBV25-1	TRBJ2-2	NA	many	TGTGCCAGCAGTGAATATAACCCAGGGGTTGACACCGGGGAGCTGTTTTTT	CASSEYNPGVDTGELFF
TRBV10-3	TRBJ1-2	NA	many	TGTGCCATTGGAAGGGGAGACTATGGCTACACCTTC	CAIGRGDYGYTF
TRBV6-2/TRBV6-3	TRBJ1-5	TRBD1	once	TGTGCCAGCAGTCAACCTCCGGGACAGGGAGGACAGCCCCAGCATTTT	CASSQPPGQGGQPQHF
TRBV20-1	TRBJ1-4	NA	many	TGCAGTGCTAGAGCGCCGCCTGGTGAAAAACTGTTTTTT	CSARAPPGEKLFF
TRBV7-3	TRBJ2-3	TRBD2	many	TGTGCCAGCAGCTTACGGCGGGGGGGCACAGATACGCAGTATTTT	CASSLRRGGTDTQYF
TRBV9	TRBJ1-1	TRBD1	NA	TGTGCCAGCAGCGTAAACCCCCGGACAGGGGAAATGAACACTGAAGCTTTCTTT	CASSVNPRTGEMNTEAFF
TRBV12-3/TRBV12-4	TRBJ2-1	NA	many	TGTGCCAGCAGCCGTAGCGGATCGGTGAATGAGCAGTTCTTC	CASSRSGSVNEQFF
TRBV7-2	TRBJ1-5	TRBD1	NA	TGTGCCAGCAGCTTAGCGGGACAGGGCTATCAGCCCCAGCATTTT	CASSLAGQGYQPQHF
TRBV28	TRBJ2-1	TRBD1	many	TGTGCCAGCACCACTGTAGGGACAGGGATCGGCAATGAGCAGTTCTTC	CASTTVGTGIGNEQFF
TRBV5-6	TRBJ1-1	NA	few	TGTGCCTCCCAGCGGAGGGAGGGTGGCACTGAAGCTTTCTTT	CASQRREGGTEAFF
TRBV12-3/TRBV12-4	TRBJ1-1	NA	many	TGTGCCAGCAGTTTAGAGACAGCAATACCACGCGCTTTCTTT	CASSLETAIPRAFF
TRBV28	TRBJ1-2	TRBD1	NA	TGTGCCAGCAGATCTCCGGGACAGGGGAACGGCTACACCTTC	CASRSPGQGNGYTF
TRBV9	TRBJ2-1	TRBD2	many	TGTGCCAGCAGCGTTGGGGGAGCGGGGCGAAATGAGCAGTTCTTC	CASSVGGAGRNEQFF
TRBV28	TRBJ2-2	NA	many	TGTGCCAGCAGTCTGATGTCTTTCTCCAGGGACGGCGGGGAGCTGTTTTTT	CASSLMSFSRDGGELFF
TRBV7-3	TRBJ2-1	NA	many	TGTGCCAGCAGCTTGACAGATATAAATGAGCAGTTCTTC	CASSLTDINEQFF
TRBV2	TRBJ1-5	NA	many	TGTGCCAGCAGTGAGATGTCGGGGGGAGGGCAGCCCCAGCATTTT	CASSEMSGGGQPQHF
TRBV30	TRBJ2-5	NA	many	TGTGCCTGGAGTTGGGGCGGAGCAGAGACCCAGTACTTC	CAWSWGGAETQYF
TRBV2	TRBJ1-1	NA	many	TGTGCCAGCAGTGAGGCCTACTGGAACACTGAAGCTTTCTTT	CASSEAYWNTEAFF
TRBV5-8	TRBJ1-1	NA	many	TGTGCCAGCAGCTTGGGCAGAAAGAACACTGAAGCTTTCTTT	CASSLGRKNTEAFF
TRBV6-1	TRBJ1-5	NA	many	TGTGCCAGCAGGAGGGGGAGCTACAATCAGCCCCAGCATTTT	CASRRGSYNQPQHF
TRBV19	TRBJ1-1	NA	many	TGTGCCAGTAGTATTACCCTGATGTACGGGCGGGCTGAAGCTTTCTTT	CASSITLMYGRAEAFF
TRBV18	TRBJ1-6	TRBD1	few	TGTGCCAGCTCACCGGGACAGGGGCTGGGAGTTCTCCACTTT	CASSPGQGLGVLHF
TRBV29-1	TRBJ1-1	NA	few	TGCAGCGTAATGAACCCCATGAACACTGAAGCTTTCTTT	CSVMNPMNTEAFF
TRBV2	TRBJ2-1	NA	many	TGTGCCAGCAGTGAAGTGGCGGTTAGCTCCTACAATGAGCAGTTCTTC	CASSEVAVSSYNEQFF
TRBV2	TRBJ1-2	TRBD1	many	TGTGCCAGCAGTGGGGACAGCTATGGCTACACCTTC	CASSGDSYGYTF
TRBV6-6	TRBJ2-7	NA	many	TGTGCCAGCAGTTACTCCTCAGGGGTAAACTCCTACGAGCAGTACTTC	CASSYSSGVNSYEQYF
TRBV7-7	TRBJ2-5	TRBD2	many	TGTGCTAGCAGCCAGAGGTGGGCTAGCGGGCAAGAGACCCAGTACTTC	CASSQRWASGQETQYF
TRBV7-8	TRBJ1-1	NA	many	TGTGCCAGCAGCCTAGGAGGGAAAACTGAAGCTTTCTTT	CASSLGGKTEAFF
TRBV28	TRBJ2-3	TRBD1	NA	TGTGCCAGCAGCCGCGGACAGGGGCGCACAGATACGCAGTATTTT	CASSRGQGRTDTQYF
TRBV19	TRBJ2-7	NA	NA	TGTGCCAGTAGTACGGACTTATCCTACGAGCAGTACTTC	CASSTDLSYEQYF
TRBV7-8	TRBJ2-7	TRBD1	many	TGTGCCAGCAGCTTAGAGGAACAGGGGTCCTACGAGCAGTACTTC	CASSLEEQGSYEQYF
TRBV20-1	TRBJ1-3	NA	many	TGCAGTGCTAGAGTCCCAGCCGGAAACACCATATATTTT	CSARVPAGNTIYF
TRBV2	TRBJ2-7	NA	many	TGTGCCAGCAGCCTTGGACCAGCCGAGGGCGAGCAGTACTTC	CASSLGPAEGEQYF
TRBV14	TRBJ2-1	TRBD2	NA	TGTGCCAGCAGCCATCGAACTAGCGGTTTCTACAATGAGCAGCTCTTC	CASSHRTSGFYNEQLF
TRBV5-1	TRBJ2-4	NA	few	TGCGCCAGCAGCTTGGCAGAGGGCCACGAACAAAACATTCAGTACTTC	CASSLAEGHEQNIQYF
TRBV7-9	TRBJ2-3	NA	many	TGTGCCAGCAGCAACGGCCTAAGATCAGATACGCAGTATTTT	CASSNGLRSDTQYF
TRBV20-1	TRBJ2-3	TRBD2	few	TGCAGTGCTGGCAGCGGGAGGGGGGCCATTGGTACGCAGTATTTT	CSAGSGRGAIGTQYF
TRBV28	TRBJ1-1	NA	NA	TGTGCCAGCAGTTTATCGGCAGGGTGGGTGAACACTGAAGCTTTCTTT	CASSLSAGWVNTEAFF
TRBV7-9	TRBJ2-7	NA	many	TGTGCCAGCAGCTTCGAAGTCGGCGAGCAGTACTTC	CASSFEVGEQYF
TRBV7-3	TRBJ2-6	NA	many	TGTGCCAGCAGCTTTGGGACATCCACTGGGGCCAACGTCCTGACTTTC	CASSFGTSTGANVLTF